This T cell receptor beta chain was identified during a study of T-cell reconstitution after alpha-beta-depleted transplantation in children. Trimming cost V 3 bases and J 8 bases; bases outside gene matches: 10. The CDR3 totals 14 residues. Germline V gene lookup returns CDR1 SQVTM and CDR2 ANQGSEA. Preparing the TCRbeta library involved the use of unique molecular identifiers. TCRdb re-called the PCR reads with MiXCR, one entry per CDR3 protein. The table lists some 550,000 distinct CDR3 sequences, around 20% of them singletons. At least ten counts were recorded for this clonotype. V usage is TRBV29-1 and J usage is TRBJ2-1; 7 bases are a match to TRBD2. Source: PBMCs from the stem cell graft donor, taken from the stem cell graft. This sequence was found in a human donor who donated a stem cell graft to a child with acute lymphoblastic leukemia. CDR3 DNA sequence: TGCAGCGTTGATGCGGGCGGGAGACGCGATGAGCAGTTCTTC. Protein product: CSVDAGGRRDEQFF.